This T cell receptor (beta chain) was sequenced for a study of Tregs in tolerant kidney transplant recipients. General study findings and limits: For some patients, primers changed over time, blocking nucleotide-level comparison. Donor-specific Treg expansion exceeded global Treg expansion in tolerant patients, suggesting antigen drive. Biological reproducibility was not directly addressed, but technical replication error appeared minimal.

CDR1 is LGHNA and CDR2 is YSLEER in the germline V gene. Trimming took 0 bases from V and 1 from J; bases not matched to a gene: 7. This CDR3 comprises 17 residues. About this clone: Its antigen is unknown.

The nonmyeloablative bone marrow transplants came from related graft donors, with transient mixed chimerism. Thawed PBMCs were FACS-sorted into unstimulated CD4+CD25+CD127- regulatory T cells, CD4+CD25- non-regulatory cells, CD4 and CD8 cells. Profiled with immunoSEQ multiplex PCR; TCRdb holds only in-frame clones, not every one. The repertoire holds approximately 90,000 clones, with 93% as singletons. The specimen comprised CD4+ T cells from blood (PBMCs), sampled 12 months after the transplant. This receptor was identified in a human patient who received a combined kidney and bone marrow transplant. The graft donor may account for some of the T cells. V and J are TRBV4-3 and TRBJ1-2; 8 nucleotides agree with TRBD1. CDR3 nucleotide sequence: TGCGCCAGCAGCCAAGAAGGTCAGGGGGCGATTAACTATGGCTACACCTTC. Translation gives CASSQEGQGAINYGYTF.